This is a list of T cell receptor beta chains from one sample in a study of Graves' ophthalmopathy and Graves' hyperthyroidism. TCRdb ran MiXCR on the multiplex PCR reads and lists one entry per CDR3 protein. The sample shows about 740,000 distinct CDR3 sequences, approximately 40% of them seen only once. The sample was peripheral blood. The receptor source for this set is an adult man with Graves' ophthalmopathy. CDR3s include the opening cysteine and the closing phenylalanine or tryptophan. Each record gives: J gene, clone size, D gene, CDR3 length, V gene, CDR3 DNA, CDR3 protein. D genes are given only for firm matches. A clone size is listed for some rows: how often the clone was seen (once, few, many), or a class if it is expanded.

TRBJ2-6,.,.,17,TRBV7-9,TGTGCCAGCAGCTTAGGTGGGGAGACCTCTGGGGCCAACGTCCTGACTTTC,CASSLGGETSGANVLTF
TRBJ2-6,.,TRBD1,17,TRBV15,TGTGCCACCAGCAGTGCCCAGGGGGTCGCTGGGGCCAACGTCCTGACTTTC,CATSSAQGVAGANVLTF
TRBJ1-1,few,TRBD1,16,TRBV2,TGTGCCAGCAGTGAACTGGGACAGGGGGCTTACACTGAAGCTTTCTTT,CASSELGQGAYTEAFF
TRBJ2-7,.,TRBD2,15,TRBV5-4,TGTGCCAGCAGCCCCACTAGCGCCGGACTTTACGAGCAGTACTTC,CASSPTSAGLYEQYF
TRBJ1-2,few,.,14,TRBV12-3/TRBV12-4,TGTGCCAGCAGTTTACAACAGGGCTGGGATGGCTACACCTTC,CASSLQQGWDGYTF
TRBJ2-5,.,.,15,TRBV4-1,TGCGCCAGCAGCCGTTCAGGGCAGGGGCAAGAGACCCAGTACTTC,CASSRSGQGQETQYF
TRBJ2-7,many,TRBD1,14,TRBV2,TGTGCCACCGGGTGGGACAGTTCCTCCTACGAGCAGTACTTC,CATGWDSSSYEQYF
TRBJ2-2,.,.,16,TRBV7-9,TGTGCCAGCAGTGAAGCGCTTGGCCGAGTCACCGGGGAGCTGTTTTTT,CASSEALGRVTGELFF
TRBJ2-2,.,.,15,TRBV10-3,TGTGCCAGCAGTTACCGGGTAGAATCATCCGGGGAGCTGTTTTTT,CASSYRVESSGELFF
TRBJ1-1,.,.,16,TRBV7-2,TGTGCCAGCAGCCCTTTTGGACGGTCAAGGGGGACTGAAGCTTTCTTT,CASSPFGRSRGTEAFF
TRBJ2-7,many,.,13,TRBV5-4,TGTGCCAGCCGCAATGTCGGGGGCTACGAGCAGTACTTC,CASRNVGGYEQYF
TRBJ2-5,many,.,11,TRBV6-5,TGTGCCAGCAGCACGTACGAGACCCAGTACTTC,CASSTYETQYF
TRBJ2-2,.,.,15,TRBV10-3,TGTGCCATCAGTGAGTCGCAGGGCGTCACCGGGGAGCTGTTTTTT,CAISESQGVTGELFF
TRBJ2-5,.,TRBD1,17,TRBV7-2,TGTGCCAGCAGCCAAGAGAGGGGGCGTGGTTCGGAGGAGACCCAGTACTTC,CASSQERGRGSEETQYF
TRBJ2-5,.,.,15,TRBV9,TGTGCCTGGAGGGACCCGGGCGGGGTGGGAGAGACCCAGTACTTC,CAWRDPGGVGETQYF
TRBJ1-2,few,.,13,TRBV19,TGTGCCAGTAGTATAGGGACAGCATATGGCTACACCTTC,CASSIGTAYGYTF
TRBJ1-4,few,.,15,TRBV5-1,TGCGCCAGCAGCTTGGGACGGAGGGCTAATGAAAAACTGTTTTTT,CASSLGRRANEKLFF
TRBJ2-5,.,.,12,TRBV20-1,TGCAGTGCTCCGGACCTAGCAGAGACCCAGTACTTC,CSAPDLAETQYF
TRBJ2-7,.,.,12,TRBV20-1,TGCAGTGCCAGGACAATGAAAGACGAGCAGTACTTC,CSARTMKDEQYF
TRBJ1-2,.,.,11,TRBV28,TGTGCCAGCGGATCCCCAATGGGCTACACCTTC,CASGSPMGYTF
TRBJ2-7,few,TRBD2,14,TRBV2,TGTGCCAGCAGATTAAGCGGGGGCGGTTACGAGCAGTACTTC,CASRLSGGGYEQYF
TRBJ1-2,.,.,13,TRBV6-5,TGTGCCAGCAGTTACGGAGAGAGCTATGGCTACACCTTC,CASSYGESYGYTF
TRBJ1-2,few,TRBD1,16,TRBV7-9,TGTGCCAGCAGCACGGGACAGGGGGCAGTTGACTATGGCTACACCTTC,CASSTGQGAVDYGYTF
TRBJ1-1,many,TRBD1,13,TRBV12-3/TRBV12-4,TGTGCCAGCATATACAGGGGGAACACTGAAGCTTTCTTT,CASIYRGNTEAFF
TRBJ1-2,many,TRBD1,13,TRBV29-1,TGCAGCGTCGGAGGGGGCGCGAACTATGGCTACACCTTC,CSVGGGANYGYTF
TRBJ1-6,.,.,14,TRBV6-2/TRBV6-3,TGTGCCAGCTCCCCCACGGACACGACTTCACCCCTCCACTTT,CASSPTDTTSPLHF
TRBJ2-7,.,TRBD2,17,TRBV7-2,TGTGCCAGCAGCCTTACGGCTACGGCTAGCGGGAGGAGCGAGCAGTACTTC,CASSLTATASGRSEQYF
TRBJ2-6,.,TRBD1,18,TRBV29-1,TGCAGCGGGTATAACCAGGGGGACACTATCTCTGGGGCCAACGTCCTGACTTTC,CSGYNQGDTISGANVLTF
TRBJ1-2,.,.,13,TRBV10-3,TGTGCCATCAGTGAAGGGGCAGGGTCTGGAAACACCTTC,CAISEGAGSGNTF